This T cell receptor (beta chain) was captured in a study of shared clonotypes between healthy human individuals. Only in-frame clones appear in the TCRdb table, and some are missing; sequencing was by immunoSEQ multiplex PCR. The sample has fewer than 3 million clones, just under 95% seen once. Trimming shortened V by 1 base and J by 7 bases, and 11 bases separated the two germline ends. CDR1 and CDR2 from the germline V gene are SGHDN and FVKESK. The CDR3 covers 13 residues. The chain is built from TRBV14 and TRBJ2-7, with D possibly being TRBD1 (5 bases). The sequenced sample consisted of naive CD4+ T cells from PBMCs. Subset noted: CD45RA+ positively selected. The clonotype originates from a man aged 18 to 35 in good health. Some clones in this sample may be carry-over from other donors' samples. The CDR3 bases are TGTGCCAGCAGCCAAGTACAGGCGCGGGAGCAGTACTTC. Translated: CASSQVQAREQYF.